This TCR beta chain is drawn from a study of human T cells and chemical hapten exposure. The CDR3 contains 14 residues. Germline CDR1 SGHRS, CDR2 YFSETQ. The V segment lost 0 bases and the J segment 3 bases; nucleotides outside the gene matches: 2. Library construction involved attaching unique molecular identifiers to individual cDNA molecules, which allowed quantitative, reproducible TCR counting. Each CDR3 protein gets one entry after TCRdb re-called the RACE reads with MiXCR. The sample has under 90,000 distinct CDR3 sequences; under 10% are singletons. Time point of the sample: healthy volunteer bleed at 6 weeks. Total RNA was extracted from unfractionated whole blood. This clonotype was recorded many times.

The chain joins TRBV5-1 to TRBJ1-1; 7 bases map to TRBD1. Sequenced material: whole blood. The receptor comes from a male donor in good health. Some clones in this sample may be carry-over from other donors' samples. The chain's CDR3 is CASSLAGGYTEAFF. The CDR3 DNA is TGCGCCAGCAGCTTGGCAGGGGGGTACACTGAAGCTTTCTTT.